The 14 T cell receptor beta chains below all came from one sample that was sequenced in a study of blood T cells in healthy people across ages. Sample-barcoded 5' priming and a J-beta primer mix drove a second PCR of roughly 7 to 11 cycles. One entry per CDR3 protein results from TCRdb running MiXCR on the 5' RACE reads. The profile covers 1,500,000 or so distinct CDR3 sequences, with less than 45% appearing a single time and approximately 4% taken by the ten largest. Specimen: blood. These receptors all stem from a woman aged 18-35 years in good health.

The V call is TRBV6-5, the J call TRBJ2-5, with D maybe TRBD1 (5 bases). Germline loops: CDR1 MNHEY, CDR2 SVGAGI. This CDR3 has 16 residues. The ends were cut back, 0 bases at V and 2 bases at J, with 13 bases in the middle. The CDR3 DNA reads as TGTGCCAGCAGTTACTCGATAACCTCAGGGCAAGAGACCCAGTACTTC. Protein product: CASSYSITSGQETQYF.

V is TRBV25-1 and J is TRBJ2-5; D remains unclear. Germline CDR1 and CDR2: MGHDK and SYGVNS. V was shortened by 3 bases and J by 3 bases, with 5 bases between the two germline ends. The CDR3 contains 12 residues. In DNA form, the CDR3 reads TGTGCCAGCAGTGACTACAAAGAGACCCAGTACTTC. Its translation: CASSDYKETQYF.

The gene calls are TRBV13 and TRBJ2-1, with 11 bases identical to TRBD2. The CDR3 spans 16 residues. The germline gives CDR1 PRHDT, CDR2 FYEKMQ (reference sequence). J gave up 5 bases and V 0 bases, and 3 bases lay outside the gene matches. The CDR3 region has the DNA TGTGCCAGCAGCTTAGGACTAGCGGGGGCTGACAATGAGCAGTTCTTC. This translates into CASSLGLAGADNEQFF.

V is TRBV7-2 and J is TRBJ2-5; TRBD2 matches 9 bases. V trimming: 1 base; J trimming: 4 bases; junction bases outside the gene matches: 4. Germline CDR1 reads SGHTA; CDR2 reads FQGNSA. CDR3 size: 15 residues. The CDR3 sequence: CASSLERGAIETQYF. As DNA, the CDR3 is TGTGCCAGCAGCTTAGAGCGGGGGGCTATAGAGACCCAGTACTTC.

V and J are TRBV15 and TRBJ2-5, with D hard to call. The CDR3 consists of 11 residues. Germline V gives CDR1 LNHNV, CDR2 YYDKDF (reference sequence). Deletions cut 4 bases from V and 5 bases from J, with 5 bases between. The CDR3 region has the DNA TGTGCCACCAGCACGACGGAGACCCAGTACTTC. Translated, it gives CATSTTETQYF.

The CDR3 DNA follows: TGTGCCAGCAGTTACGGGACTAGCGGGCACCCAGATACGCAGTATTTT. Translating it yields CASSYGTSGHPDTQYF. V usage is TRBV6-5 and J usage is TRBJ2-3; 12 bases fit TRBD2. Per germline, CDR1 MNHEY and CDR2 SVGAGI. V was clipped by 2 bases and J by 4 bases; unmatched bases: 4. CDR3 length: 16 amino acids.

This clonotype was seen only once. This chain uses TRBV12-3 or TRBV12-4 with TRBJ1-6, with TRBD1 as a possible D gene (6 bases). This CDR3 comprises 17 residues. V was shortened by 5 bases and J by 7 bases, with 21 bases between the two germline ends. CDR3 coding DNA: TGTGCCAGCAGTCTATTTTGGGACATCGGGGCAAATTCACCCCTCCACTTT. Protein product: CASSLFWDIGANSPLHF.

The chain employs TRBV3-1 and TRBJ1-1; D call uncertain. The CDR3 is 15 amino acids. The V gene lost 4 bases and the J gene lost 1 base, with 13 bases spanning the gap. The germline V gene encodes CDR1 LGHDT and CDR2 YNNKEL (reference sequence). CDR3 DNA sequence: TGTGCCAGCAGCCGCCTTGAGGTCTCGAACACTGAAGCTTTCTTT. Protein product: CASSRLEVSNTEAFF.

This clonotype appeared once. An end of the junction does not agree with germline; a read error may underlie this. The V call is TRBV3-1, the J call TRBJ2-7; D gene unclear. The J call could be wrong; TRBJ2-4 is a better fit for the DNA end. Germline CDR1 reads LGHDT; CDR2 reads YNNKEL (reference sequence). This CDR3 has 13 amino acids. This CDR3 is CAGSQDRQNIQYF. CDR3 nucleotide sequence: TGTGCCGGCAGCCAAGATCGGCAAAACATTCAGTACTTC.

V and J are TRBV9 and TRBJ2-2; 13 bases are shared with TRBD2. Per germline, CDR1 SGDLS and CDR2 YYNGEE. V lost 4 bases and J lost 9; bases outside the gene matches: 6. This CDR3 contains 15 residues. The CDR3 region has the DNA TGTGCCAGCAGCACCGGACTAGCGGGGGCGTGGGAGCTGTTTTTT. Encoded protein: CASSTGLAGAWELFF.

This chain's CDR3 is CASSFRRVNEQFF. The CDR3 DNA follows: TGTGCCAGCAGTTTTCGGAGAGTCAATGAGCAGTTCTTC. The V and J genes are TRBV27 and TRBJ2-1; D not certain. Trimming shortened V by 3 bases and J by 6 bases, and 9 bases separated the two germline ends. The CDR3 consists of 13 residues. CDR1 and CDR2 from the germline V gene are MNHEY and SMNVEV (reference sequence).

The chain links TRBV3-1 to TRBJ1-4; a possible D gene is TRBD1 (5 bases). The CDR3 is 16 residues long. From germline, CDR1 is LGHDT and CDR2 YNNKEL (reference sequence). Between the trimmed V and J ends, which lost 3 bases and 6 bases, there was a span of 17 bases. The CDR3 loop is CASSHSAGFGDEKLFF. For the CDR3, the DNA is TGTGCCAGCAGCCACTCTGCAGGGTTTGGAGATGAAAAACTGTTTTTT.

This clonotype was observed a few times. V gene TRBV7-9 combines with J gene TRBJ1-2; 8 nucleotides line up with TRBD1. CDR3 length equals 12 residues. Per the germline V gene, CDR1 is SEHNR and CDR2 is FQNEAQ (reference sequence). With V trimmed by 5 bases and J by 13 bases, 9 bases remained unmatched. CDR3 protein: CASSPDRGWGTF. The CDR3 nucleotides read TGTGCCAGCAGCCCCGACAGGGGATGGGGCACCTTC. Looking up the rest from reference TRBV7-9 and TRBJ1-2 gives the full variable domain: DTGVSQNPRHKITKRGQNVTFRCDPISEHNRLYWYRQTLGQGPEFLTYFQNEAQLEKSRLLSDRFSAERPKGSFSTLEIQRTEQGDSAMYLCASSPDRGWGTFGSGTRLTVV.

CDR3 protein: CASSSSGTGGFNEQFF. In DNA, the CDR3 is TGTGCCAGCAGCTCCTCCGGGACAGGGGGCTTCAATGAGCAGTTCTTC. V is TRBV7-6 and J is TRBJ2-1, with 12 positions matching TRBD1. Germline values: CDR1 SGHVS, CDR2 FNYEAQ. Unmatched junction bases numbered 7, after V lost 4 bases and J lost 6 bases. This CDR3 spans 16 amino acids.